What follows are 3 T cell receptor beta chains derived from one specimen sequenced in a study of blood T cells in healthy people across ages. Next came a second PCR, run for roughly 6 to 11 cycles, which used a sample-barcoded 5' primer along with a J-beta primer mix. Via MiXCR, TCRdb re-called the 5' RACE reads, giving one row per CDR3 protein. This table has about 1,500,000 distinct CDR3 sequences, approximately 42% appearing once. The source material was blood. The receptors come from a woman under 30 in good health.

The CDR3 DNA sequence: TGTGCCACCAGCACACCAGGGTACGAGCAGTACTTC. Translated, it gives CATSTPGYEQYF. The rearrangement uses TRBV15 and TRBJ2-7; possibly TRBD1 for D (5 bases). Trimming shortened V by 4 bases and J by 4 bases, and 8 bases separated the two germline ends. Germline V gene sequence: CDR1 LNHNV, CDR2 YYDKDF (reference sequence). The CDR3 extends over 12 amino acids.

This clonotype was counted a single time. The CDR3 DNA follows: TGTGCCCTCTCCCGGGACTTAACAGATACGCAGTATTTT. Protein product: CALSRDLTDTQYF. The V gene is TRBV10-3, the J gene TRBJ2-3; tentative D call: TRBD2 (6 bases). V shed 11 bases and J shed 3 bases, with 15 bases lying between them. The CDR3 is 13 amino acids. The germline CDR1 and CDR2 sequences are ENHRY and SYGVKD.

The V gene is TRBV12-3 or TRBV12-4, the J gene TRBJ1-1; D is unclear. The CDR3 is made up of 13 amino acids. The V end lost 2 bases, the J end lost 2 bases, and 6 bases lay between the germline ends. CDR3 DNA: TGTGCCAGCAGTTTATATAAAAACACTGAAGCTTTCTTT. The encoded protein is CASSLYKNTEAFF.